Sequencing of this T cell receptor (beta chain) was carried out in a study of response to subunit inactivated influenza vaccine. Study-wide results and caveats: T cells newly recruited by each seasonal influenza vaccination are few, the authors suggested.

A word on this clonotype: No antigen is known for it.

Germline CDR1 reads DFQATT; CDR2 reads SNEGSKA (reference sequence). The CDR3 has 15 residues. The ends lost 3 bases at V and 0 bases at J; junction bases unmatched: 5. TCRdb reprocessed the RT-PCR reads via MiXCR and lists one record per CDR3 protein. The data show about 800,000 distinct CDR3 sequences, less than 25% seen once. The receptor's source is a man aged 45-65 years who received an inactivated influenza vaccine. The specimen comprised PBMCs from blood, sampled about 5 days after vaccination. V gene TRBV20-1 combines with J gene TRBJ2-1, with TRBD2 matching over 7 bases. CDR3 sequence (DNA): TGCAGTGCTAGGGGGGGGAGGGGCTCCTACAATGAGCAGTTCTTC. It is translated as CSARGGRGSYNEQFF.